This T cell receptor beta chain originates from a study of blood T cell repertoires in COVID-19 (dated by TCRdb to the early 2020s). In the study overall: Collaborator samples came from the United States, Italy and Spain and covered acute and convalescent phases of COVID-19. The dataset comprised deeply sampled blood TCRbeta repertoires from subjects exposed to, actively infected with, or recovered from COVID-19. HLA class I and class II types, where available, came from metadata supplied by the sample provider rather than from assay-based typing. Samples were obtained from the ongoing ImmuneRACE study (first 160 participants) and from about 1,300 subjects provided by 6 global collaborators. The prospective study material was composed of cDNA or gDNA derived from T cells, B-cell-depleted T cells, or PBMCs. A de-identified subject ID, COVID-19 status, age in years and sex were almost always included in the sample metadata. A freely available public database, intended as a resource for researchers studying the immune response to SARS-CoV-2, is where the repertoires were released. Findings and caveats that apply to the study as a whole: The amount of clinical and demographic metadata varied by source and participant and was provided uncurated.

Trimmed from V: 4 bases; trimmed from J: 1 base; junction bases lacking a gene match: 1. The CDR3 runs 16 residues from the cysteine to the phenylalanine. Here the CDR3 DNA is all that survives: 48 bases in frame from base 1. From the germline V gene, CDR1 is ENHRY and CDR2 is SYGVKD. Whole blood was collected in K2EDTA tubes by collaborating institutions according to the institutions' own protocols. For TCRbeta analysis, collaborators shipped samples as frozen whole blood, isolated PBMCs, or DNA extracted from either of those sample types. TCRbeta CDR3 regions were amplified from genomic DNA using the immunoSEQ Assay, a bias-controlled multiplex PCR. Concerning the study's data processing: Within the assay, amplification of reference gene primers was used to estimate how many nucleated cells each sample contained. To quantify the absolute abundance of each unique TCRbeta CDR3 rearrangement, sequence reads were collapsed and filtered. For each sample, productive Simpson clonality was calculated as the square root of Simpson's diversity index across productive rearrangements. Sourced from immuneACCESS, this table was stored by TCRdb with only in-frame sequences that have V and J called. A share of the clones is absent; for the studies checked, an unresolved V gene accounts for under half, and the remainder has no known explanation. Clone size and the V and J calls come from that table; the DNA yielded D and trimming. The table for this sample lists around 40,000 clones; approximately 81% of them were counted only once. Of the sample, approximately 14% is held by the ten largest clones.

Of note for this clone: Its antigen is not yet known. Base-call qualities are not available, and no considerably larger clone is one nucleotide away.

The sequence derives from a human donor in a cohort sampled during active COVID-19. Material: peripheral blood. Here the chain combines TRBV10-3 and TRBJ2-6; 10 bases in the middle match TRBD1. Here the CDR3 is given as CAISGDRGSGANVLTF. In nucleotide form, the sequence is TGTGCCATCAGTGGGGACAGGGGATCTGGGGCCAACGTCCTGACTTTC.